This T cell receptor (beta chain) was recovered during a study of T cell changes during pregnancy in multiple sclerosis. Repertoires were generated with immunoSEQ multiplex PCR, while TCRdb's copy carries only in-frame clones and drops some. Of tens of thousands of clones listed, roughly 92% are singletons. V lost 6 bases and J 6 bases, leaving 18 bases between the germline ends. Germline loops: CDR1 MRHNA, CDR2 SNTAGT. This CDR3 region has 16 residues. The chain uses TRBV6-4 and TRBJ1-6; the D is unclear. Sequencing used peripheral blood, obtained in the third trimester of pregnancy. The receptor comes from a female donor in good health, enrolled as a control in a pregnancy study. CDR3 nucleotide sequence: TGTGCCAGCAGCCAAGAGGGTGGGAATGCTAATTCACCCCTCCACTTT. Protein: CASSQEGGNANSPLHF.